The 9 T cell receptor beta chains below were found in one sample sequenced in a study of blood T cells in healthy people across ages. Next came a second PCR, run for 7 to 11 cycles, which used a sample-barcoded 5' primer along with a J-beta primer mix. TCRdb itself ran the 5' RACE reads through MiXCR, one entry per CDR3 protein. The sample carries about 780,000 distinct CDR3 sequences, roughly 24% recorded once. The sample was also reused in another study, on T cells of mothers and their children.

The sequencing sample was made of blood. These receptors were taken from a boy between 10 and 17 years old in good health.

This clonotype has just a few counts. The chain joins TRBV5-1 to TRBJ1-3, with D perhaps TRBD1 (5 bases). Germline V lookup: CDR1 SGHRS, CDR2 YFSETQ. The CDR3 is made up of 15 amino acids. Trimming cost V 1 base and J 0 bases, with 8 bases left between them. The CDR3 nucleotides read TGCGCCAGCAGCTTGAGGGGCCACTCTGGAAACACCATATATTTT. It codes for CASSLRGHSGNTIYF.

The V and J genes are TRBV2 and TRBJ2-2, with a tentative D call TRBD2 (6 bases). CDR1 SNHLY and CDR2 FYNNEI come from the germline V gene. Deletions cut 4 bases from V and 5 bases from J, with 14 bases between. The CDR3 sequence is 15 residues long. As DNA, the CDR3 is TGTGCCAGCAGTGTAACGGAGGGCAGGACCGGGGAGCTGTTTTTT. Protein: CASSVTEGRTGELFF.

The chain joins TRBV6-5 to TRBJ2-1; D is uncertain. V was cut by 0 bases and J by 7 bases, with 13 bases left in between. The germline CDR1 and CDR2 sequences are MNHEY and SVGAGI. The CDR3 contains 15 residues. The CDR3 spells CASSYSAVGVNEQFF. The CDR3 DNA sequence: TGTGCCAGCAGTTACTCAGCAGTTGGGGTGAATGAGCAGTTCTTC.

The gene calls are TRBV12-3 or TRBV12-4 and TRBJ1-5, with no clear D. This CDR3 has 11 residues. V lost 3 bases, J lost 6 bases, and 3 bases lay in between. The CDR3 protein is CASSFSQPQHF. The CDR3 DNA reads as TGTGCCAGCAGTTTCTCTCAGCCCCAGCATTTT.

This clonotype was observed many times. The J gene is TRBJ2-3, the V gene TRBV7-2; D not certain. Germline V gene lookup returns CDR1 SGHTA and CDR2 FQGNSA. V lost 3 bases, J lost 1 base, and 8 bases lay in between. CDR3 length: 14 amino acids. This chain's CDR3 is CASSLSQGTDTQYF. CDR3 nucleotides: TGTGCCAGCAGCTTGTCCCAGGGCACAGATACGCAGTATTTT.

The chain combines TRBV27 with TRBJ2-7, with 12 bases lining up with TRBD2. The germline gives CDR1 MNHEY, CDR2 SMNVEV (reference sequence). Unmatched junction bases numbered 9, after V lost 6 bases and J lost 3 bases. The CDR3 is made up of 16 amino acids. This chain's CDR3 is CASSSIRTSGVYEQYF. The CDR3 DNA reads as TGTGCCAGCAGCTCAATCCGGACTAGCGGGGTCTACGAGCAGTACTTC.

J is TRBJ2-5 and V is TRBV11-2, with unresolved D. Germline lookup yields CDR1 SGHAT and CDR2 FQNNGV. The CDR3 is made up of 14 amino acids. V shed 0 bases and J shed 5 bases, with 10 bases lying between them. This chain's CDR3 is CASSLDWGGETQYF. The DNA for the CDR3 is TGTGCCAGCAGCTTAGACTGGGGTGGGGAGACCCAGTACTTC.

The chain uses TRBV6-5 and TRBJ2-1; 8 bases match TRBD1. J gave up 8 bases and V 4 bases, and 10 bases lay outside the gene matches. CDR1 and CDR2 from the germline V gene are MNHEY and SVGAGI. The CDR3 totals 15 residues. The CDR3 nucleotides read TGTGCCAGCAGTTCTCTCGGGACAGGTGGTTATGAGCAGTTCTTC. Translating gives CASSSLGTGGYEQFF.

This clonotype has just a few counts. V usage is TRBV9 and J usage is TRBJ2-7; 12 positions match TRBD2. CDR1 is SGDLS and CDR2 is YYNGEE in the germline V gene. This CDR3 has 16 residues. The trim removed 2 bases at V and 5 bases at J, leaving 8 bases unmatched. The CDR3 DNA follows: TGTGCCAGCAGCGTGGAGGGACTAGCGGGTTTCGACGAGCAGTACTTC. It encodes CASSVEGLAGFDEQYF.